The clone carrying this T cell receptor beta chain was seen repeatedly, ten times or more. Per the study methods: Using reference gene primer amplification, nucleated cell counts were estimated. Measured with immunoSEQ multiplex PCR; TCRdb has only the in-frame clones, and not every one. V, J and clone size are taken as reported in that table, and D and trimming were inferred from the DNA itself. The table shows about 180,000 clones, with more than 65% occurring only once. This sample stems from a study of blood T cell repertoires in COVID-19. Study overall: Material from acute and convalescent COVID-19 was sourced from the United States, Italy and Spain.

CDR3 length equals 13 residues. V dropped 1 base and J dropped 5 bases, with 9 bases sitting between them. Germline lookup yields CDR1 SGHAT and CDR2 FQNNGV. The chain combines TRBV11-2 with TRBJ2-7; D may be TRBD1 (5 bases). The receptor was isolated from a woman aged 55-69 years with COVID-19, enrolled during active disease. Sequenced sample: peripheral blood. CDR3: CASSLAGFDEQYF. CDR3 nucleotide sequence: TGTGCCAGCAGCTTAGCAGGGTTCGACGAGCAGTACTTC. Supplemented by reference TRBV11-2 and TRBJ2-7, the full variable domain reads EAGVAQSPRYKIIEKRQSVAFWCNPISGHATLYWYQQILGQGPKLLIQFQNNGVVDDSQLPKDRFSAERLKGVDSTLKIQPAKLEDSAVYLCASSLAGFDEQYFGPGTRLTVT.